Listed here is a single TCR beta chain. Its target is not known. The V end was cut by 4 bases, the J end by 2 bases, with 15 bases between. Per the germline V gene, CDR1 is SGHRS and CDR2 is YFSETQ. There are 15 residues in the CDR3. This specimen comes from a study of cytomegalovirus exposure and HLA in healthy donors. The PCR used 60 Vbeta and 13 Jbeta primers. Assay used: immunoSEQ multiplex PCR; TCRdb lists only in-frame clones, some missing. The sample contains about 98,000 clones, more than 60% of which appear only once. General observations from the study: A later analysis found TCR association rates differed by HLA locus, highest for DRB1 and lowest for HLA-C.

This sequence was found in a man aged 18 to 29 in good health and CMV-seropositive. Sequences were obtained from PBMCs. The chain joins TRBV5-1 to TRBJ1-2, with D perhaps TRBD1 (6 bases). The CDR3 spells CASSNNRAGNYGYTF. CDR3 nucleotides: TGCGCCAGCAGCAACAACAGGGCAGGGAACTATGGCTACACCTTC.